This TCR beta chain was recorded in a study of neoadjuvant anti-PD-1 for oral cavity cancer. The overall study: Nivolumab at 3 mg/kg was mostly given biweekly, three to four doses, pre-surgery. Study outcomes and limitations: Treg/Th17 ratio rose with pretreatment blood and fell with post-treatment tumor TCRbeta clonality.

The time point is: after neoadjuvant nivolumab, at surgical resection. These newly diagnosed stage II-IVA oral cavity squamous cell carcinoma patients had no prior systemic or radiation treatment. Blood cells were analyzed directly, without culture or expansion. Measured with immunoSEQ multiplex PCR; TCRdb has only the in-frame clones, and not every one. The sample carries 55,000 to 75,000 clones, about nine tenths recorded once. Trimming took 3 bases from V and 5 from J, leaving 14 bases between them. The CDR3 is 14 amino acids. The germline gives CDR1 WNHNN, CDR2 SYGVQD (reference sequence). Points on this clone: Its antigen is as yet unknown.

The sequencing used PBMCs, collected after nivolumab (anti-PD-1) treatment. This receptor was identified in a person between 40 and 80 years old with oral cavity squamous cell carcinoma. The chain recombines TRBV10-1 with TRBJ2-7; D possibly corresponds to TRBD1 (5 bases). The DNA of the CDR3 is TGCGCCAGCAGTGATGGGCAGGGTTTCGACGAGCAGTACTTC. This translates into CASSDGQGFDEQYF.